The present TCR beta chain was sequenced within a study of a mutant IDH1 vaccine in newly diagnosed glioma. Study-level information: Either 4-6 weeks after radiotherapy alone or alongside temozolomide, vaccination was begun. Earlier therapy was either radiotherapy, temozolomide, or both, and most got both.

Generated by immunoSEQ multiplex PCR, the TCRdb table keeps only in-frame clones and is missing some. The sample lists under 150,000 clones, roughly 88% occurring once. To note about this clone: Its antigen is unknown.

In germline, CDR1 is MNHEY, CDR2 SMNVEV (reference sequence). This CDR3 spans 15 amino acids. V was clipped by 2 bases and J by 3 bases, with 13 bases between them. Time point: week 11, during vaccination. Vaccination comprised doses that each held 300 ug of mutant IDH1 20-mer peptide, plus topical imiquimod. The astrocytomas were IDH1-mutant, ATRX-negative, and WHO grade 3 or 4. The clonotype comes from a woman in her forties or fifties with glioma. The rearrangement uses TRBV27 and TRBJ1-2; possibly TRBD1 for D (6 bases). The material was PBMCs, obtained from a glioma patient whose treatment included an IDH1 peptide vaccine. This CDR3 is CASSLMGGADYGYTF. The CDR3 DNA reads as TGTGCCAGCAGTTTAATGGGGGGCGCGGACTATGGCTACACCTTC.